A single sample is the source of the 29 T cell receptor beta chains below, sequenced in a study of T cell responses to AZD1222 COVID-19 vaccine. The method was immunoSEQ multiplex PCR; TCRdb's version includes in-frame clones alone and lacks a portion of them. The sample contains about 160,000 clones, approximately 87% of which appear only once. This specimen consisted of peripheral blood, obtained 28 days after the second AZD1222 dose. These receptors were obtained from an adult who received the AZD1222 COVID-19 vaccine.

The V call is TRBV29-1, the J call TRBJ1-1; D perhaps matches TRBD1 (5 bases). The CDR3 has 14 residues. The germline V and J ends were trimmed by 5 bases and 3 bases, with 16 bases remaining between them. The germline V gene has CDR1 SQVTM and CDR2 ANQGSEA. For the CDR3, the DNA is TGCAGCGTTCGGTCAGGGAATCAGTACACTGAAGCTTTCTTT. Translation gives CSVRSGNQYTEAFF.

The gene calls are TRBV5-1 and TRBJ1-5, with D unresolved. Germline V gene data show CDR1 as SGHRS and CDR2 as YFSETQ. The CDR3 is 15 residues long. The V end was cut by 5 bases, the J end by 0 bases, with 12 bases between. The CDR3 DNA is TGCGCCAGCAGTTGGGAAGGGTTTAGCAATCAGCCCCAGCATTTT. Protein sequence: CASSWEGFSNQPQHF.

V is TRBV7-8 and J is TRBJ2-1, with D possibly being TRBD2 (5 bases). From germline, CDR1 is SGHVS and CDR2 FQNEAQ. The CDR3 length is 18 residues. V was trimmed by 4 bases and J by 4 bases, leaving 23 bases between them. Written as DNA, the CDR3 is TGTGCCAGCAGCTCCTCTGGGGAGCCGTCCTACACTTACAATGAGCAGTTCTTC. This translates into CASSSSGEPSYTYNEQFF.

This chain connects TRBV2 to TRBJ2-7, with D possibly being TRBD1 or TRBD2 (5 bases each). The CDR3 runs 12 residues. The V end lost 7 bases, the J end lost 9 bases, and 16 bases lay between the germline ends. Germline V gives CDR1 SNHLY, CDR2 FYNNEI. CDR3 bases: TGTGCCAGCACTCTACAGGAGAGGGGGCAGTACTTC. Its translation is CASTLQERGQYF. The entire variable domain, with the rest obtained from reference TRBV2 and TRBJ2-7, is as follows: EPEVTQTPSHQVTQMGQEVILRCVPISNHLYFYWYRQILGQKVEFLVSFYNNEISEKSEIFDDQFSVERPDGSNFTLKIRSTKLEDSAMYFCASTLQERGQYFGPGTRLTVT.

The rearrangement joins TRBV6-5 to TRBJ1-5; D is undetermined. The CDR3 length is 14 residues. CDR1 is MNHEY, CDR2 SVGAGI, per germline. V lost 0 bases and J lost 7, with 10 bases in between. CDR3 nucleotide sequence: TGTGCCAGCAGTTACTCGATTGTCGGGCAGCCCCAGCATTTT. It yields the protein CASSYSIVGQPQHF.

The V and J genes are TRBV7-9 and TRBJ2-2; D possibly corresponds to TRBD1 (5 bases). From germline, CDR1 is SEHNR and CDR2 FQNEAQ (reference sequence). Trimming left V 7 bases short and J 1 base short, with 10 bases between. The CDR3 extends over 14 amino acids. The CDR3 reads CASTATGNTGELFF. In DNA, the CDR3 is TGTGCCAGCACCGCAACAGGGAACACCGGGGAGCTGTTTTTT. Variable domain in full (rest from reference TRBV7-9 and TRBJ2-2): DTGVSQNPRHKITKRGQNVTFRCDPISEHNRLYWYRQTLGQGPEFLTYFQNEAQLEKSRLLSDRFSAERPKGSFSTLEIQRTEQGDSAMYLCASTATGNTGELFFGEGSRLTVL.

The chain has TRBV19 and TRBJ1-1; no reliable D call. Deletions cut 2 bases from V and 1 base from J, with 20 bases between. Germline V gene data show CDR1 as LNHDA and CDR2 as SQIVND (reference sequence). The CDR3 consists of 18 residues. CDR3 sequence: CASSISWWELTENTEAFF. CDR3 DNA: TGTGCCAGTAGTATAAGTTGGTGGGAATTAACGGAGAACACTGAAGCTTTCTTT.

This chain links TRBV27 with TRBJ2-7; 8 bases are a match to TRBD1. Trimming cost V 6 bases and J 3 bases; bases outside gene matches: 16. The CDR3 covers 17 residues. Germline CDR1 MNHEY, CDR2 SMNVEV (reference sequence). The CDR3 DNA is TGTGCCAGCAGCCCATTTCAGAGCCGGACAGGGAACTACGAGCAGTACTTC. It is translated as CASSPFQSRTGNYEQYF.

V usage is TRBV9 and J usage is TRBJ1-1, with D hard to call. CDR3 length: 15 residues. Between the trimmed V and J ends, which lost 0 bases and 1 base, there was a span of 10 bases. The germline gives CDR1 SGDLS, CDR2 YYNGEE. CDR3: CASSVVMGANTEAFF. CDR3 nucleotides: TGTGCCAGCAGCGTAGTGATGGGCGCGAACACTGAAGCTTTCTTT.

The table lists this clone with a count of one. The CDR3 is CASSLDASANEQFF. As DNA, the CDR3 is TGTGCCAGCAGCTTGGACGCTAGCGCCAATGAGCAGTTCTTC. The rearrangement links TRBV7-9 to TRBJ2-1; possible D gene TRBD2, 6 bases. Germline-derived CDR1 and CDR2 are SEHNR and FQNEAQ (reference sequence). The CDR3 consists of 14 residues. Trimming removed 3 bases from V and 6 bases from J, with 12 bases in between.

With regard to this clone: A much larger clone lies a single base off, so this may be a read error. The rearrangement joins TRBV6-5 to TRBJ1-1; D is unresolved. Germline CDR1 reads MNHEY; CDR2 reads SVGAGI. V was cut by 6 bases and J by 0 bases, with 5 bases left in between. The CDR3 covers 12 residues. The DNA of the CDR3 is TGTGCCAGCAGGACCTTGAACACTGAAGCTTTCTTT. Encoded protein: CASRTLNTEAFF.

This clone was observed a handful of times. The CDR3 protein is CASSPQRDSSYNEQFF. The CDR3 DNA follows: TGCGCCAGCAGTCCTCAGCGAGACAGCTCCTACAATGAGCAGTTCTTC. The chain has TRBV4-1 and TRBJ2-1, with TRBD1 as a possible D gene (5 bases). The CDR3 consists of 16 residues. The germline CDR1 and CDR2 sequences are MGHRA and YSYEKL. The V gene lost 6 bases and the J gene lost 0 bases, with 15 bases spanning the gap.

V is TRBV13 and J is TRBJ2-5; no clear D. Germline V gene data show CDR1 as PRHDT and CDR2 as FYEKMQ (reference sequence). The CDR3 loop spans 13 amino acids. Trimming shortened V by 5 bases and J by 3 bases, and 10 bases separated the two germline ends. Here the CDR3 reads CASSDSREETQYF. The DNA of the CDR3 is TGTGCCAGCAGCGATTCCCGCGAAGAGACCCAGTACTTC.

This clone has only one observation. The V and J genes are TRBV12-3 or TRBV12-4 and TRBJ1-2; 7 bases agree with TRBD1. V lost 7 bases to trimming and J lost 8 bases; unmatched junction nucleotides: 4. CDR3 length: 11 residues. The CDR3, as DNA: TGTGCCAGCACCACAGGGGTCGGCTACACCTTC. Its translation is CASTTGVGYTF.

The rearrangement joins TRBV6-5 to TRBJ1-5; D is unclear. The V end lost 0 bases, the J end lost 5 bases, and 11 bases lay between the germline ends. This CDR3 contains 15 residues. Germline CDR1 is MNHEY and CDR2 is SVGAGI. The CDR3 loop reads CASSYSLEAHQPQHF. The DNA of the CDR3 is TGTGCCAGCAGTTACTCGTTAGAGGCTCATCAGCCCCAGCATTTT.

CDR3: CASTRGTDTDTQYF. The CDR3, as DNA: TGTGCCAGCACTCGCGGGACAGACACAGATACGCAGTATTTT. The chain recombines TRBV6-5 with TRBJ2-3; tentatively, D is TRBD1 (7 bases). CDR1 MNHEY and CDR2 SVGAGI come from the germline V gene. Deletions cut 7 bases from V and 2 bases from J, with 13 bases between. The CDR3 has 14 amino acids.

The V and J genes are TRBV5-1 and TRBJ1-2; 10 nucleotides line up with TRBD1. The CDR3 length is 13 residues. Germline trimming cut 8 bases from V and 9 bases from J; bases unmatched to any gene: 10. Germline V gene data show CDR1 as SGHRS and CDR2 as YFSETQ. CDR3 DNA sequence: TGCGCCAGTACTAATCGACAGGGGGCGAGCTACACCTTC. It encodes CASTNRQGASYTF.

J is TRBJ2-2 and V is TRBV4-2, with a possible D match to TRBD1 (5 bases). V shed 4 bases and J shed 0 bases, with 9 bases lying between them. The CDR3 is 15 residues long. CDR1 is LGHNA and CDR2 is YNFKEQ in the germline V gene. DNA of the CDR3: TGTGCCAGCAGCCGAGGACACCCGAACACCGGGGAGCTGTTTTTT. It yields the protein CASSRGHPNTGELFF.

The rearrangement links TRBV12-3 or TRBV12-4 to TRBJ1-2; no clear D gene. Trimming shortened V by 6 bases and J by 7 bases, and 15 bases separated the two germline ends. The CDR3 extends over 13 amino acids. The chain's CDR3 is CASRGSRWSGYTF. As DNA, the CDR3 is TGTGCCAGCAGGGGGTCCCGGTGGAGTGGCTACACCTTC.

V usage is TRBV7-9 and J usage is TRBJ2-1; 9 nucleotides line up with TRBD1. V trimming: 5 bases; J trimming: 1 base; junction bases outside the gene matches: 6. The CDR3 consists of 16 residues. Per germline, CDR1 SEHNR and CDR2 FQNEAQ (reference sequence). In DNA form, the CDR3 reads TGTGCCAGCAGCCTTACAGGGGGCGCTTCCTACAATGAGCAGTTCTTC. Amino acids: CASSLTGGASYNEQFF.

The chain carries TRBV7-8 and TRBJ1-1; TRBD1 is a possible D gene (5 bases). V shed 5 bases and J shed 4 bases, with 26 bases lying between them. The CDR3 contains 18 residues. Germline CDR1 SGHVS, CDR2 FQNEAQ. In nucleotides, the CDR3 is TGTGCCAGCAGCCCGGTTGGGGGGTTCACTTACAAACGCACTGAAGCTTTCTTT. It encodes CASSPVGGFTYKRTEAFF.

This chain connects TRBV2 to TRBJ2-5; D might be TRBD2 (6 bases). Germline CDR1 is SNHLY and CDR2 is FYNNEI. CDR3 size: 12 residues. Trimming cost V 7 bases and J 6 bases, with 12 bases left between them. The CDR3 loop reads CASTEGGKTQYF. For the CDR3, the DNA is TGTGCCAGCACCGAAGGCGGGAAGACCCAGTACTTC.

The CDR3 reads CASSVGQGLWDTEAFF. The CDR3 nucleotides are TGTGCCAGCAGCGTAGGACAGGGGCTTTGGGACACTGAAGCTTTCTTT. This chain uses TRBV5-4 with TRBJ1-1, with 9 bases lining up with TRBD1. CDR1 and CDR2 from the germline V gene are SGHNT and YYREEE (reference sequence). The J segment lost 3 bases and the V segment lost 4 bases, leaving 10 bases of the junction unmatched. This CDR3 is built from 16 residues.

The rearrangement uses TRBV9 and TRBJ1-5; perhaps TRBD1 as D (5 bases). The germline gives CDR1 SGDLS, CDR2 YYNGEE. This CDR3 comprises 12 residues. With 7 bases removed from V and 1 base from J, the gap between germline ends came to 6 bases. CDR3: CASGDSNQPQHF. CDR3 nucleotide sequence: TGTGCCAGCGGGGACAGCAATCAGCCCCAGCATTTT.

This clone was seen only once. The chain couples TRBV19 to TRBJ1-6; weak D call: TRBD1 (6 bases). The length of the CDR3 is 16 residues. The germline V gene has CDR1 LNHDA and CDR2 SQIVND (reference sequence). Trimming left V 6 bases short and J 9 bases short, with 21 bases between. The CDR3 region is CASSRRTELGISPLHF. CDR3 bases: TGTGCCAGTAGCCGTCGGACAGAATTGGGGATTTCACCCCTCCACTTT.

This clone appeared once. The genes are TRBV28 and TRBJ2-2; D gene ambiguous. The V and J ends lost 1 base and 1 base respectively, with 4 bases between them. CDR3 size: 14 residues. Germline V gene data show CDR1 as MDHEN and CDR2 as SYDVKM. CDR3 DNA sequence: TGTGCCAGCAGTTTATTTGGGAACACCGGGGAGCTGTTTTTT. Translated, it gives CASSLFGNTGELFF.

V usage is TRBV19 and J usage is TRBJ1-6; a weak D match, TRBD1 (6 bases). Germline-derived CDR1 and CDR2 are LNHDA and SQIVND (reference sequence). Deletions cut 0 bases from V and 7 bases from J, with 13 bases between. The CDR3 has 16 residues. In nucleotides, the CDR3 is TGTGCCAGTAGTATAGATCCGAACAGGGAAAATTCACCCCTCCACTTT. It codes for CASSIDPNRENSPLHF.

The chain uses TRBV6-5 and TRBJ1-2; D is unresolved. The CDR3 length is 15 residues. CDR1 MNHEY and CDR2 SVGAGI come from the germline V gene. V gave up 0 bases and J gave up 2 bases, with 10 bases separating them. The CDR3 DNA reads as TGTGCCAGCAGTTACTCGATGCCGGGGAACTATGGCTACACCTTC. It yields the protein CASSYSMPGNYGYTF.

The genes are TRBV7-9 and TRBJ1-2, with D maybe TRBD1 (5 bases). This CDR3 spans 14 amino acids. V was cut by 5 bases and J by 3 bases, with 13 bases left in between. CDR1 is SEHNR and CDR2 is FQNEAQ in the germline V gene (reference sequence). The CDR3 spells CASSLTGAYYGYTF. The CDR3 nucleotides read TGTGCCAGCAGCCTCACCGGGGCTTACTATGGCTACACCTTC. Looking up the rest from reference TRBV7-9 and TRBJ1-2 gives the full variable domain: DTGVSQNPRHKITKRGQNVTFRCDPISEHNRLYWYRQTLGQGPEFLTYFQNEAQLEKSRLLSDRFSAERPKGSFSTLEIQRTEQGDSAMYLCASSLTGAYYGYTFGSGTRLTVV.